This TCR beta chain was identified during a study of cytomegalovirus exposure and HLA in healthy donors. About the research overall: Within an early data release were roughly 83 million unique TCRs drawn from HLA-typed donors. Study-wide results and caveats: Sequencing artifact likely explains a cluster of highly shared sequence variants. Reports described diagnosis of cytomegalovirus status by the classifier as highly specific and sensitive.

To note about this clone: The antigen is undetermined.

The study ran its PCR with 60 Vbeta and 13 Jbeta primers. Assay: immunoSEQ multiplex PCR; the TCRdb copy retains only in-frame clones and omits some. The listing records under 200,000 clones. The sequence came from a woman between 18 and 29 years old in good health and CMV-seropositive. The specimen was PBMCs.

The CDR3: CASSQEPQGTGNDEQYF. Written as DNA, the CDR3 is TGCGCCAGCAGCCAAGAGCCCCAGGGGACAGGGAATGACGAGCAGTACTTC. This sequence joins TRBV4-1 and TRBJ2-7, with 9 bases lining up with TRBD1. Germline V gene lookup returns CDR1 MGHRA and CDR2 YSYEKL. V shed 0 bases, J shed 5 bases, and the junction held 11 bases outside the gene matches. CDR3 length: 17 amino acids.